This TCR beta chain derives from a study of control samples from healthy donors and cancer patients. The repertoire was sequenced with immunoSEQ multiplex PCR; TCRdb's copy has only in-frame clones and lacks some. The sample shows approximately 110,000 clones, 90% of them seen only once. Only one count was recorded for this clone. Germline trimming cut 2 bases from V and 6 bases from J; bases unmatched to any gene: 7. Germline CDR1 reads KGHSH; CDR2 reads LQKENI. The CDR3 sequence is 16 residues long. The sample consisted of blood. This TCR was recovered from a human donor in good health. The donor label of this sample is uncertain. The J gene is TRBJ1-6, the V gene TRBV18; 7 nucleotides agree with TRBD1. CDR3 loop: CASSPRERQGNSPLHF. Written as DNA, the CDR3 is TGTGCCAGCTCACCAAGGGAGAGACAGGGTAATTCACCCCTCCACTTT.